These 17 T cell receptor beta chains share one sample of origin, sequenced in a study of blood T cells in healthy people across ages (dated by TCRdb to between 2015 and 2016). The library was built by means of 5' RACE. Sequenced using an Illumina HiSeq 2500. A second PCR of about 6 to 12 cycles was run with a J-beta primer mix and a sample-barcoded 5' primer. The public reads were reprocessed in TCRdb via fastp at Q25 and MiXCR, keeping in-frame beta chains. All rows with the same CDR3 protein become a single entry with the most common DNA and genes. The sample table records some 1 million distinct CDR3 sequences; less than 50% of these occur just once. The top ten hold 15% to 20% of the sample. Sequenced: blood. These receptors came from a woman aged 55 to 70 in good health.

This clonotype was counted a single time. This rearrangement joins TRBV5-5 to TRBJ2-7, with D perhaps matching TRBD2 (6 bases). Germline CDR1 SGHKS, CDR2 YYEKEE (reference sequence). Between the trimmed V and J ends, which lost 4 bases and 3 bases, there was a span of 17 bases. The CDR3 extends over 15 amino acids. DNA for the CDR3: TGTGCCAGCAGCATGGAGGGGTCATGGAACTACGAGCAGTACTTC. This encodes CASSMEGSWNYEQYF.

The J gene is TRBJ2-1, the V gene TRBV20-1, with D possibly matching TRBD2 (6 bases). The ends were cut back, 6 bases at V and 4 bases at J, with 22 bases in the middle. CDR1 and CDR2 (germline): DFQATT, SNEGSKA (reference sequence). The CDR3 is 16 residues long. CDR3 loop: CSAREFGGTKYNEQFF. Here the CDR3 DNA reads TGCAGTGCAAGGGAATTTGGAGGGACCAAATACAATGAGCAGTTCTTC.

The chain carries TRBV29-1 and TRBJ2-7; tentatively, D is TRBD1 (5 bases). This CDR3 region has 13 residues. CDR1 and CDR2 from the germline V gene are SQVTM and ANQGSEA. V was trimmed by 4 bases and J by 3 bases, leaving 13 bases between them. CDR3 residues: CSVGLTVVYEQYF. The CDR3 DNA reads TGCAGCGTTGGCCTGACAGTGGTCTACGAGCAGTACTTC.

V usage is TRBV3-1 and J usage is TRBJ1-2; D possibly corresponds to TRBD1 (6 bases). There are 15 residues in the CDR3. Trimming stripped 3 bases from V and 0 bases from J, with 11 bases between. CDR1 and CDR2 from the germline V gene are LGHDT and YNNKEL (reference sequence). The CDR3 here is CASSQGAGANYGYTF. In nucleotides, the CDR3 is TGTGCCAGCAGCCAGGGGGCAGGGGCTAACTATGGCTACACCTTC.

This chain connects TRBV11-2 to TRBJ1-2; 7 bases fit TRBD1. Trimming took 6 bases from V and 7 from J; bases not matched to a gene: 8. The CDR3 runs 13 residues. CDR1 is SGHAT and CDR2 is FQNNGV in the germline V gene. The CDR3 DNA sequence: TGTGCCAGCAGATTGACAGGGAGCTTTGGCTACACCTTC. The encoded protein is CASRLTGSFGYTF.

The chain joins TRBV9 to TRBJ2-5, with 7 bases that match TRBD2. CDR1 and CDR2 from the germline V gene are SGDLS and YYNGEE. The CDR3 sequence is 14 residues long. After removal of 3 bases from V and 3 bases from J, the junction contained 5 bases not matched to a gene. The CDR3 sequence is CASSEGTTKETQYF. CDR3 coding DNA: TGTGCCAGCAGCGAGGGGACTACAAAAGAGACCCAGTACTTC.

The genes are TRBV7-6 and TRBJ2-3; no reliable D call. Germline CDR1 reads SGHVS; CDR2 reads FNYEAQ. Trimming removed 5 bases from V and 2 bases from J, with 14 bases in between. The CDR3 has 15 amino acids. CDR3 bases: TGTGCCAGCAGCACTACCCCCTTACACACAGATACGCAGTATTTT. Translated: CASSTTPLHTDTQYF.

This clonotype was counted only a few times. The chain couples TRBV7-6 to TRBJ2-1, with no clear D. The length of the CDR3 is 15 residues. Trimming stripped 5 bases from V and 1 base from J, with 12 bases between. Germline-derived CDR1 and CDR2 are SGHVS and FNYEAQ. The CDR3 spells CASSRPAESYNEQFF. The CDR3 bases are TGTGCCAGCAGCAGGCCTGCAGAGTCCTACAATGAGCAGTTCTTC.

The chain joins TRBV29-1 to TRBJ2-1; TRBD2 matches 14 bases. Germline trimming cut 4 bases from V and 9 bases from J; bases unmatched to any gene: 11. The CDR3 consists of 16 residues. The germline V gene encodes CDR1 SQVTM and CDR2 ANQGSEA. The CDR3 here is CSVVRVGTSGSGEQFF. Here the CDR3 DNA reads TGCAGCGTTGTCCGAGTCGGGACTAGCGGGAGTGGTGAGCAGTTCTTC.

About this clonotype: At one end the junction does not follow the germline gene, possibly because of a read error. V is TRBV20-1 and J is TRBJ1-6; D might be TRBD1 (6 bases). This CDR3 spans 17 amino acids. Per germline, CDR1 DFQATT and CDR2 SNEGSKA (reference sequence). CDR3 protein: CSARGQSRSSYNSPLHF. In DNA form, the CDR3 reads TGCAGTGCCAGAGGACAGTCTAGGAGCTCCTATAATTCACCCCTCCACTTT.

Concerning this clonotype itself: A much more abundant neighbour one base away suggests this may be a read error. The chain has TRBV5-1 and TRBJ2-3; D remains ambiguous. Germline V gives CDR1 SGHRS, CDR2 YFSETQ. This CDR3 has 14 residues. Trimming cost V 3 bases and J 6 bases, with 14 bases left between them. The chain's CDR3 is CASSWMDPSDTQYF. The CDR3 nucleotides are TGCGCCAGCAGCTGGATGGATCCTTCCGATACGCAGTATTTT.

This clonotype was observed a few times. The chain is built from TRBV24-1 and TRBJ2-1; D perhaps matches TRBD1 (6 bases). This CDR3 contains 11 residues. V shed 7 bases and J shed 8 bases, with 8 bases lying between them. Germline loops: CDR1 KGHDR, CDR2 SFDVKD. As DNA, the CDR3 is TGTGCCACCAGACAGGGTGATGAGCAGTTCTTC. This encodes CATRQGDEQFF.

The CDR3 loop reads CASSSTGQGYGQPQHF. The CDR3 nucleotides read TGTGCCAGCAGCTCCACGGGACAGGGATATGGTCAGCCCCAGCATTTT. V is TRBV7-2 and J is TRBJ1-5; 9 bases match TRBD1. CDR3 length equals 16 residues. V lost 4 bases, J lost 6 bases, and 10 bases stayed unmatched. Germline loops: CDR1 SGHTA, CDR2 FQGNSA.

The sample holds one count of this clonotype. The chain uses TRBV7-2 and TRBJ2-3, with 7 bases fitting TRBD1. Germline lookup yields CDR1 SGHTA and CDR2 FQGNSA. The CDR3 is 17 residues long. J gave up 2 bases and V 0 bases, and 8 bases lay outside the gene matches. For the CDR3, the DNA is TGTGCCAGCAGCTTAGCAAACAGGGGACAGCTCACAGATACGCAGTATTTT. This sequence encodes CASSLANRGQLTDTQYF.

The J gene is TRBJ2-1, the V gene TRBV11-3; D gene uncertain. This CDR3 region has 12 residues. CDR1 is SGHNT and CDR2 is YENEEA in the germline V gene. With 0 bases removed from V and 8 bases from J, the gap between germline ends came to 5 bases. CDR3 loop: CASSLDHDEQFF. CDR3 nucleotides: TGTGCCAGCAGCTTAGATCACGATGAGCAGTTCTTC.

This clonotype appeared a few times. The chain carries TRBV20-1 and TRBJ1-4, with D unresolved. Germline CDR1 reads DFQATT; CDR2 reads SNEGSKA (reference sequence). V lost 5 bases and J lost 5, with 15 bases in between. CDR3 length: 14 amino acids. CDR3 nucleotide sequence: TGCAGTGCTCTGGATGCTGGCGAGAATGAAAAACTGTTTTTT. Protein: CSALDAGENEKLFF.

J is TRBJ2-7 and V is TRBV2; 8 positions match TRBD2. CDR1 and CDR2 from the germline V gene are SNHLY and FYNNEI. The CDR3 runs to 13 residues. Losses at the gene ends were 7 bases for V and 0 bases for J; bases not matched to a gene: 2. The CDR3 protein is CASITSGSYEQYF. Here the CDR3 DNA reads TGTGCCAGCATTACTAGCGGCTCCTACGAGCAGTACTTC. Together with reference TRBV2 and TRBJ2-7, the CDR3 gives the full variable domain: EPEVTQTPSHQVTQMGQEVILRCVPISNHLYFYWYRQILGQKVEFLVSFYNNEISEKSEIFDDQFSVERPDGSNFTLKIRSTKLEDSAMYFCASITSGSYEQYFGPGTRLTVT.